This passage covers 13 T cell receptor beta chains from one sample sequenced in a study of beta chain features in type 1 diabetes. The study reverse transcribed the entire isolated RNA, so it sequenced expressed TCRB transcripts. Profiled with immunoSEQ multiplex PCR; TCRdb holds only in-frame clones, not every one. Of more than 350,000 clones listed, about an eighth are singletons. Sequencing was carried out using naive CD4+ T cells from blood. The receptors were gathered from a woman under 30 in good health.

This rearrangement joins TRBV27 to TRBJ1-6; weak D call: TRBD1 (5 bases). V dropped 8 bases and J dropped 8 bases, with 19 bases sitting between them. Germline V gene lookup returns CDR1 MNHEY and CDR2 SMNVEV (reference sequence). The CDR3 runs to 15 residues. CDR3 nucleotides: TGTGCCAGCTGGGACGTTTTTGGGGGAGATTCACCCCTCCACTTT. Its translation is CASWDVFGGDSPLHF.

At least ten counts were recorded for this clone. The V gene is TRBV29-1, the J gene TRBJ1-2; no clear D gene. V lost 3 bases, J lost 6 bases, and 14 bases lay in between. The CDR3 consists of 13 residues. The germline CDR1 and CDR2 sequences are SQVTM and ANQGSEA. The CDR3 sequence: CSVEARNHHGYTF. The DNA for the CDR3 is TGCAGCGTTGAGGCTCGAAATCATCATGGCTACACCTTC.

The chain has TRBV7-2 and TRBJ2-3; 8 nucleotides line up with TRBD2. CDR3 length: 14 amino acids. Trimming cost V 7 bases and J 3 bases; bases outside gene matches: 6. Germline loops: CDR1 SGHTA, CDR2 FQGNSA. CDR3 DNA: TGTGCCAGCAAAAATAGCGGGGCAACAGATACGCAGTATTTT. As protein: CASKNSGATDTQYF. The whole variable domain, filled in from reference TRBV7-2 and TRBJ2-3, reads GAGVSQSPSNKVTEKGKDVELRCDPISGHTALYWYRQSLGQGLEFLIYFQGNSAPDKSGLPSDRFSAERTGGSVSTLTIQRTQQEDSAVYLCASKNSGATDTQYFGPGTRLTVL.

This chain links TRBV5-4 with TRBJ2-1; 11 bases map to TRBD2. The germline CDR1 and CDR2 sequences are SGHNT and YYREEE (reference sequence). CDR3 length equals 15 residues. The trim removed 4 bases at V and 8 bases at J, leaving 8 bases unmatched. CDR3: CASSTTSGSVDEQFF. The CDR3 region has the DNA TGTGCCAGCAGCACCACTAGCGGGAGTGTCGATGAGCAGTTCTTC.

The chain couples TRBV5-6 to TRBJ2-1, with D perhaps matching TRBD1 (7 bases). From germline, CDR1 is SGHDT and CDR2 YYEEEE. Deletions cut 1 base from V and 2 bases from J, with 13 bases between. CDR3 length: 16 residues. CDR3 residues: CASSLRSRGAYNEQFF. The CDR3, as DNA: TGTGCCAGCAGCTTGAGGTCCAGGGGGGCCTACAATGAGCAGTTCTTC.

The chain links TRBV5-1 to TRBJ2-2, with D hard to call. This CDR3 contains 15 residues. The germline V gene encodes CDR1 SGHRS and CDR2 YFSETQ. Trimming stripped 0 bases from V and 4 bases from J, with 10 bases between. The CDR3 nucleotides read TGCGCCAGCAGCTTGGTTATGGTAGTCACCGGGGAGCTGTTTTTT. Translating gives CASSLVMVVTGELFF.

This clone has more than one count but fewer than ten. The chain joins TRBV15 to TRBJ2-4, with 7 bases that match TRBD2. The CDR3 runs to 16 residues. The junction had 12 bases not matched to a gene; V was cut back by 2 bases and J by 8 bases. CDR1 is LNHNV and CDR2 is YYDKDF in the germline V gene (reference sequence). CDR3 sequence: CATSRRGGSGLDIQYF. The CDR3 nucleotides read TGTGCCACCAGCAGAAGGGGCGGGAGTGGCTTGGACATTCAGTACTTC.

The chain carries TRBV6-1 and TRBJ1-2; D perhaps matches TRBD1 (6 bases). The CDR3 length is 13 residues. Trimming took 5 bases from V and 6 from J, leaving 13 bases between them. The germline V gene has CDR1 MNHNS and CDR2 SASEGT. In DNA form, the CDR3 reads TGTGCCAGCAGTTCAGGGGCAGGGGATGGCTACACCTTC. Protein: CASSSGAGDGYTF.

The V and J genes are TRBV11-2 and TRBJ2-1; 16 bases align to TRBD2. V shed 5 bases, J shed 9 bases, and the junction held 16 bases outside the gene matches. The CDR3 sequence is 19 residues long. Germline values: CDR1 SGHAT, CDR2 FQNNGV. CDR3 region: CASSPIRKGTSGRALEQFF. In DNA form, the CDR3 reads TGTGCCAGCAGCCCGATTCGAAAAGGGACTAGCGGGAGGGCCCTTGAGCAGTTCTTC.

The table lists this clone with a few counts. The V call is TRBV11-1, the J call TRBJ1-6; D may be TRBD1 (5 bases). The CDR3 contains 14 residues. With 2 bases removed from V and 8 bases from J, the gap between germline ends came to 10 bases. Germline CDR1 and CDR2: SGHAT and FQDESV (reference sequence). CDR3 residues: CASSLLGGDSPLHF. The CDR3 DNA sequence: TGTGCCAGCAGCTTACTGGGGGGAGATTCACCCCTCCACTTT. Drawing the rest from reference TRBV11-1 and TRBJ1-6, the complete variable domain is EAEVAQSPRYKITEKSQAVAFWCDPISGHATLYWYRQILGQGPELLVQFQDESVVDDSQLPKDRFSAERLKGVDSTLKIQPAELGDSAMYLCASSLLGGDSPLHFGNGTRLTVT.

The rearrangement uses TRBV27 and TRBJ2-5, with 12 bases identical to TRBD2. Losses at the gene ends were 3 bases for V and 5 bases for J; bases not matched to a gene: 4. The length of the CDR3 is 15 residues. Germline V gives CDR1 MNHEY, CDR2 SMNVEV (reference sequence). CDR3 amino acids: CASSFGLAGIETQYF. In DNA form, the CDR3 reads TGTGCCAGCAGTTTTGGACTAGCGGGAATCGAGACCCAGTACTTC.

This clone has more than one count but fewer than ten. The chain has TRBV15 and TRBJ1-1; unclear D gene. This CDR3 region has 12 residues. Trimming removed 0 bases from V and 11 bases from J, with 10 bases in between. CDR1 and CDR2 (germline): LNHNV, YYDKDF (reference sequence). The DNA for the CDR3 is TGTGCCACCAGCAGAGATTTCGGTAAGGCTTTCTTT. It translates to CATSRDFGKAFF.

This clone was seen a few times. The CDR3 loop is CASSQDLRVGYTF. The CDR3, as DNA: TGCGCCAGCAGCCAAGATCTTCGGGTTGGCTACACCTTC. The chain employs TRBV4-3 and TRBJ1-2; D is uncertain. Germline V gene data show CDR1 as LGHNA and CDR2 as YSLEER. Trimming cost V 0 bases and J 7 bases, with 9 bases left between them. This CDR3 has 13 amino acids.